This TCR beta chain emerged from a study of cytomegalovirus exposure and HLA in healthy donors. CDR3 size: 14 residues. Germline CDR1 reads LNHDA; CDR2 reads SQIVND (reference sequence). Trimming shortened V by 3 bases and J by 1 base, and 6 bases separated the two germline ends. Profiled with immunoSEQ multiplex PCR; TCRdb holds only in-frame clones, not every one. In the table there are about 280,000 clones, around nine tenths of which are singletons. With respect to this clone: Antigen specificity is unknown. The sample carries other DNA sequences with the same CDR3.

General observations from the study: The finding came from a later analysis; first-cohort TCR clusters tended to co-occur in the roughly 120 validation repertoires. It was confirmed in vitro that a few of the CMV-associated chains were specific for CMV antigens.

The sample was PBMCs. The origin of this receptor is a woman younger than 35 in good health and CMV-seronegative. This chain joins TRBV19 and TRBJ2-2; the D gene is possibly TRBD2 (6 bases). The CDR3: CASSIGGNTGELFF. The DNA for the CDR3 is TGTGCCAGTAGTATCGGGGGGAACACCGGGGAGCTGTTTTTT.